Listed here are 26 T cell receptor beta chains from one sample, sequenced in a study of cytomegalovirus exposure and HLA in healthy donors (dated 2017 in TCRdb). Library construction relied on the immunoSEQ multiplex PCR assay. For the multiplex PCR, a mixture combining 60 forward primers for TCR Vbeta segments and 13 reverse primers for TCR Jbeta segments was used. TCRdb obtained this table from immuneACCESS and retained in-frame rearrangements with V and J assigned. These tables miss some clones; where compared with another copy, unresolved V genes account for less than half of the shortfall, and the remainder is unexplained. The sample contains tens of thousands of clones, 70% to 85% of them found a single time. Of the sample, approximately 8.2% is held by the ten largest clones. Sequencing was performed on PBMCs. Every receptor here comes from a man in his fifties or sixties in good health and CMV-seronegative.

CDR3 nucleotides: TGTGCCAGCAGTTACCAGGGGTTACCGAACACCGGGGAGCTGTTTTTT. Translation: CASSYQGLPNTGELFF. The chain combines TRBV6-5 with TRBJ2-2; perhaps TRBD1 as D (6 bases). The length of the CDR3 is 16 residues. V lost 2 bases and J 0 bases, leaving 10 bases between the germline ends. Germline loops: CDR1 MNHEY, CDR2 SVGAGI.

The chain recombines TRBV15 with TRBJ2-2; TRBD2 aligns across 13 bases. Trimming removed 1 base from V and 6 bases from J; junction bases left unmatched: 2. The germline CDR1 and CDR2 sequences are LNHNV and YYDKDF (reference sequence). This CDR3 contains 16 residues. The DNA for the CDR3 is TGTGCCACCAGCAGAGGCGGACTAGCGGGGGCCGGGGAGCTGTTTTTT. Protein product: CATSRGGLAGAGELFF. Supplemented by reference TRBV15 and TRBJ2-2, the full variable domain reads DAMVIQNPRYQVTQFGKPVTLSCSQTLNHNVMYWYQQKSSQAPKLLFHYYDKDFNNEADTPDNFQSRRPNTSFCFLDIRSPGLGDTAMYLCATSRGGLAGAGELFFGEGSRLTVL.

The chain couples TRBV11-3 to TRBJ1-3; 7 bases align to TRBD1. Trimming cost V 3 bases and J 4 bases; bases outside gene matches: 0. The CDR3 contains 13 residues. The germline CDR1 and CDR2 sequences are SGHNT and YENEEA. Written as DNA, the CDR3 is TGTGCCAGCAGCTTGGGACAGGGAAACACCATATATTTT. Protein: CASSLGQGNTIYF.

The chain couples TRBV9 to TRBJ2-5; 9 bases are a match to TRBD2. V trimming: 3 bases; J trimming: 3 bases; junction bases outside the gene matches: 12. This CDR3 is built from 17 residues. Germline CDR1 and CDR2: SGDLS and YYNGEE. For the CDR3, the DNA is TGTGCCAGCAGCGCCAGCGGGGGGCCTCAAGGAAAAGAGACCCAGTACTTC. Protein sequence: CASSASGGPQGKETQYF.

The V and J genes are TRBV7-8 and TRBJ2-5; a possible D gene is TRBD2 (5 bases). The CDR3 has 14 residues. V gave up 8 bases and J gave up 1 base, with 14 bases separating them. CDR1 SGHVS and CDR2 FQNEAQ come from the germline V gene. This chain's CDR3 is CASSRRASQETQYF. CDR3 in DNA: TGTGCCAGCTCCCGGCGGGCTAGCCAAGAGACCCAGTACTTC.

This CDR3 is CASREPGTDQPQHF. The CDR3 nucleotides read TGTGCCAGCAGAGAACCGGGAACGGATCAGCCCCAGCATTTT. The chain has TRBV25-1 and TRBJ1-5; no clear D. From germline, CDR1 is MGHDK and CDR2 SYGVNS. Deletions cut 6 bases from V and 5 bases from J, with 14 bases between. CDR3 length equals 14 residues. Full variable domain (remainder filled in from reference TRBV25-1 and TRBJ1-5): EADIYQTPRYLVIGTGKKITLECSQTMGHDKMYWYQQDPGMELHLIHYSYGVNSTEKGDLSSESTVSRIRTEHFPLTLESARPSHTSQYLCASREPGTDQPQHFGDGTRLSIL.

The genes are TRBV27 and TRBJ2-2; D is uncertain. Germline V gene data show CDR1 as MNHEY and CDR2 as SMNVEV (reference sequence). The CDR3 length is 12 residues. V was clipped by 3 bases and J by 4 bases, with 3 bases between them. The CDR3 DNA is TGTGCCAGCAGTTTCATCACCGGGGAGCTGTTTTTT. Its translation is CASSFITGELFF.

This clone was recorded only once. Here the CDR3 reads CASSLAGPNNEQFF. The CDR3 DNA sequence: TGTGCCAGCAGCTTGGCGGGACCAAACAATGAGCAGTTCTTC. This chain uses TRBV7-8 with TRBJ2-1; weak D call: TRBD2 (6 bases). CDR1 is SGHVS, CDR2 FQNEAQ, per germline. This CDR3 region has 14 residues. V dropped 3 bases and J dropped 5 bases, with 11 bases sitting between them.

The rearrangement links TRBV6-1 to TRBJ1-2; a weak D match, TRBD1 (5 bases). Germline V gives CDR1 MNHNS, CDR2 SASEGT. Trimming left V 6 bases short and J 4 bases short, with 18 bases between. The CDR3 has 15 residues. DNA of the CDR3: TGTGCCAGCAGACTCGATTTGGGGCAGGGCTATGGCTACACCTTC. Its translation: CASRLDLGQGYGYTF.

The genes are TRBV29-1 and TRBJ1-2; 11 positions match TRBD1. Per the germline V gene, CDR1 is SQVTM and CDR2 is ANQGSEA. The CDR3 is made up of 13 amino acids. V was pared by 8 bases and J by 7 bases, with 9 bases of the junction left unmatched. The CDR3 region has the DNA TGCAGCTCGTTAGGGACAGGGGGTGGTGGCTACACCTTC. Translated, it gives CSSLGTGGGGYTF.

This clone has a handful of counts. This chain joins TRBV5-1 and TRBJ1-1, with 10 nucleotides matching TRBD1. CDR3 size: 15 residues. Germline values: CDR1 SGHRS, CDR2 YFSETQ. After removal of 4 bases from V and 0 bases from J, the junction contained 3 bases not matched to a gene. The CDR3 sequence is CASSPGQGLNTEAFF. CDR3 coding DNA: TGCGCCAGCAGCCCGGGACAGGGGTTGAACACTGAAGCTTTCTTT.

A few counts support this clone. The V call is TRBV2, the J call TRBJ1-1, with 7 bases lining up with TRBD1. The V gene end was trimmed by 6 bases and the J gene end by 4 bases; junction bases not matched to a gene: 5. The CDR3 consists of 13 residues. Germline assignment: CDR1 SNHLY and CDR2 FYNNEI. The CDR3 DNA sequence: TGTGCCAGCAGCAGGGGGGAGAGCACTGAAGCTTTCTTT. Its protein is CASSRGESTEAFF. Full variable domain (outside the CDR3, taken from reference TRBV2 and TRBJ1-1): EPEVTQTPSHQVTQMGQEVILRCVPISNHLYFYWYRQILGQKVEFLVSFYNNEISEKSEIFDDQFSVERPDGSNFTLKIRSTKLEDSAMYFCASSRGESTEAFFGQGTRLTVV.

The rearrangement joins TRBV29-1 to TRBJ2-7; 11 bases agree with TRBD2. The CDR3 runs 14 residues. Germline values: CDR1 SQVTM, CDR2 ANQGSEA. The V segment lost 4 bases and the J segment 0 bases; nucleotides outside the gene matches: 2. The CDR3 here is CSVAGTSGSYEQYF. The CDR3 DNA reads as TGCAGCGTTGCGGGGACTAGCGGCTCCTACGAGCAGTACTTC.

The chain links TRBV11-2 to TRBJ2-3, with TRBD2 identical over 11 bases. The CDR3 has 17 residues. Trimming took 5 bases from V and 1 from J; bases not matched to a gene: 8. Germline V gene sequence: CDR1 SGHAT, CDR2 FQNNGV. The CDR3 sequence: CASSQIPGLAGTDTQYF. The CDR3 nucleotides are TGTGCCAGCAGCCAAATCCCGGGACTAGCGGGCACAGATACGCAGTATTTT.

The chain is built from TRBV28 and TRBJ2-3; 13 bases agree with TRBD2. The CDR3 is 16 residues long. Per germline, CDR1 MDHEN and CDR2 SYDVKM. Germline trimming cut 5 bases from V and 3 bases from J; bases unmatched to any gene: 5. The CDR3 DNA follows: TGTGCCAGCAGTGCCCGACTAGCGGGAGGAACAGATACGCAGTATTTT. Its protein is CASSARLAGGTDTQYF. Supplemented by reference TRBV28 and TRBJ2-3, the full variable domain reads DVKVTQSSRYLVKRTGEKVFLECVQDMDHENMFWYRQDPGLGLRLIYFSYDVKMKEKGDIPEGYSVSREKKERFSLILESASTNQTSMYLCASSARLAGGTDTQYFGPGTRLTVL.

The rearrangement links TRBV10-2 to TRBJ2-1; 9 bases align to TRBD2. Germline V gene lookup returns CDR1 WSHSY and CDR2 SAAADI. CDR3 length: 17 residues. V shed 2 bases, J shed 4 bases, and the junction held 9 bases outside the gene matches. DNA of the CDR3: TGCGCCAGCAGTGAGGGTAGCGGGAGAGGCTATTACAATGAGCAGTTCTTC. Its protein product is CASSEGSGRGYYNEQFF.

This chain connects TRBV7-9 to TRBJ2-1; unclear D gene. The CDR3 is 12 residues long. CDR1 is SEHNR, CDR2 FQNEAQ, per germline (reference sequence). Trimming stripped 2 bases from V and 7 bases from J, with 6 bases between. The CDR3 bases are TGTGCCAGCAGCTTAACGCGGAATGAGCAGTTCTTC. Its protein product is CASSLTRNEQFF.

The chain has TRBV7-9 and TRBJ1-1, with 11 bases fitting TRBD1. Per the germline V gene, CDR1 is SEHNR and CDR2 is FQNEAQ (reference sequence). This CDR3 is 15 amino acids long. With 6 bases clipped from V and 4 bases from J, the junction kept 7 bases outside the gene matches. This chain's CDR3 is CASSFGTGGSTEAFF. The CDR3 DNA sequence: TGTGCCAGCAGTTTCGGGACAGGGGGATCCACTGAAGCTTTCTTT.

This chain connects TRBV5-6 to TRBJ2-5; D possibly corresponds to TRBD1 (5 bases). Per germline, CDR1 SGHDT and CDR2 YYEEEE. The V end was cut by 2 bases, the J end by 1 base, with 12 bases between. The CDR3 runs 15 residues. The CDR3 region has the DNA TGTGCCAGCAGCTTAAGGACACCGGGCCAAGAGACCCAGTACTTC. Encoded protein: CASSLRTPGQETQYF.

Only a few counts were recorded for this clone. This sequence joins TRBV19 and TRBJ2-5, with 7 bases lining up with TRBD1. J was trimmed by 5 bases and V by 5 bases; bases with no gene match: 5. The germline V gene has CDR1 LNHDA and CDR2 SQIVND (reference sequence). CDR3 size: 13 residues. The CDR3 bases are TGTGCCAGTAGTGTCGGGACAGTGGAGACCCAGTACTTC. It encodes CASSVGTVETQYF. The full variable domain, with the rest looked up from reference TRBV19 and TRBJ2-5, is DGGITQSPKYLFRKEGQNVTLSCEQNLNHDAMYWYRQDPGQGLRLIYYSQIVNDFQKGDIAEGYSVSREKKESFPLTVTSAQKNPTAFYLCASSVGTVETQYFGPGTRLLVL.

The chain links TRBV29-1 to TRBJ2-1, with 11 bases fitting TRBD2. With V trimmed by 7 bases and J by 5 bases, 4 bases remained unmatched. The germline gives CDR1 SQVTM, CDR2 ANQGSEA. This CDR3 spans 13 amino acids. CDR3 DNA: TGCAGCGGACCGGGACTAGCGGACAATGAGCAGTTCTTC. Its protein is CSGPGLADNEQFF.

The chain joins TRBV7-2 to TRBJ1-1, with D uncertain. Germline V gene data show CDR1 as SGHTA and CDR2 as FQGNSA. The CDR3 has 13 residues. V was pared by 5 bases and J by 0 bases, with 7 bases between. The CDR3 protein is CASSPDMNTEAFF. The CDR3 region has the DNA TGTGCCAGCAGCCCAGATATGAACACTGAAGCTTTCTTT.

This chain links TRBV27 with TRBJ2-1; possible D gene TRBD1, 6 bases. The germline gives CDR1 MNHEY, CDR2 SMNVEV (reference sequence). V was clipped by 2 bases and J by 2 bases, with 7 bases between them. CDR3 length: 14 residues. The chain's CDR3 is CASSLRTAYNEQFF. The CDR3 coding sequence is TGTGCCAGCAGTTTAAGGACAGCCTACAATGAGCAGTTCTTC.

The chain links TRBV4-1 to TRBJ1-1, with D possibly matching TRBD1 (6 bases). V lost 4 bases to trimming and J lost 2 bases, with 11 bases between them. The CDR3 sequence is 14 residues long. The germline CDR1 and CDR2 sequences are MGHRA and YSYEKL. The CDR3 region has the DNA TGCGCCAGCAGCCTACAAGGGGGTAACACTGAAGCTTTCTTT. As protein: CASSLQGGNTEAFF.

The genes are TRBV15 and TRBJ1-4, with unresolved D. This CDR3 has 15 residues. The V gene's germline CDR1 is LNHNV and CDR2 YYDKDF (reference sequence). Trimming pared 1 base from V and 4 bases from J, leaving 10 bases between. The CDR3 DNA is TGTGCCACCAGCAGAGGGGCCAGTATTAATGAAAAACTGTTTTTT. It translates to CATSRGASINEKLFF.

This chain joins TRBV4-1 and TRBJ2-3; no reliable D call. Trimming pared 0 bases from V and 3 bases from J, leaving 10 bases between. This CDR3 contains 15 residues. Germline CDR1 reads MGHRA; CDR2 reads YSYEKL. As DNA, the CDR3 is TGCGCCAGCAGCCAAGAAGAAACCCAGACAGATACGCAGTATTTT. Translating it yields CASSQEETQTDTQYF.